The T cell receptor (beta chain) described here comes from a study of molecular identifiers for immune sequencing clone quantification. Every naive CD8 library was made from between about 17,000 and 1,000,000 sorted cells with 10%, 30% or 50% RNA. Study results and limitations: A shared barcode on identical TCR molecules could lead to underestimated sizes for highly expanded clones.

As to this clonotype: What it recognizes is unknown.

The bulk TCR libraries were made with methods described before and with listed TCR primers. TCRdb ran MiXCR on the PCR reads and lists one entry per CDR3 protein. Among around 480,000 distinct CDR3 sequences listed, around 23% were seen once. This CDR3 is built from 17 residues. J lost 0 bases, V lost 4 bases, and 11 bases had no gene match. Germline loops: CDR1 SQVTM, CDR2 ANQGSEA. This chain links TRBV29-1 with TRBJ2-1; TRBD2 matches 8 bases. Material: naive CD8+ T cells from blood, with Jurkat cell RNA spiked in. Subset specified: FACS-sorted CD8+CD4-CCR7+CD45RA+ naive T cells. The origin of this receptor is a human donor in good health. Some libraries in this study had Jurkat cell RNA spiked in. Here the CDR3 reads CSVGLRSGTPSYNEQFF. The CDR3 nucleotides are TGCAGCGTTGGACTCCGTAGCGGGACCCCCTCCTACAATGAGCAGTTCTTC.